One sample yielded the 5 T cell receptor beta chains listed below, sequenced in a study of cytomegalovirus exposure and HLA in healthy donors. The PCR had 60 Vbeta and 13 Jbeta primers. Only in-frame clones appear in the TCRdb table, and some are missing; sequencing was by immunoSEQ multiplex PCR. In the table there are around 110,000 clones, roughly 82% of which are singletons. The sample consisted of PBMCs. The receptors here all came from a male donor in good health and CMV-seropositive.

The chain joins TRBV28 to TRBJ1-4; TRBD1 aligns across 7 bases. Germline V gene lookup returns CDR1 MDHEN and CDR2 SYDVKM. V gave up 6 bases and J gave up 7 bases; unmatched junction bases: 5. The CDR3 has 13 amino acids. The CDR3: CASRTGTIEKLFF. CDR3 in DNA: TGTGCCAGCAGGACAGGGACGATTGAAAAACTGTTTTTT.

The chain employs TRBV6-5 and TRBJ1-2, with D perhaps matching TRBD1 (5 bases). The germline V gene encodes CDR1 MNHEY and CDR2 SVGAGI. This CDR3 spans 14 amino acids. Trimming pared 0 bases from V and 6 bases from J, leaving 11 bases between. CDR3 bases: TGTGCCAGCAGTTACTCGGGGGGGGTAGATGGCTACACCTTC. It codes for CASSYSGGVDGYTF.

The chain carries TRBV6-4 and TRBJ2-1; 8 bases match TRBD2. V was pared by 4 bases and J by 6 bases, with 8 bases of the junction left unmatched. Germline lookup yields CDR1 MRHNA and CDR2 SNTAGT. The CDR3 covers 15 residues. The chain's CDR3 is CASSASGGPVNEQFF. The CDR3 DNA follows: TGTGCCAGCAGTGCCTCGGGGGGGCCGGTCAATGAGCAGTTCTTC.

This rearrangement joins TRBV5-4 to TRBJ1-2; 10 nucleotides agree with TRBD1. In germline, CDR1 is SGHNT, CDR2 YYREEE (reference sequence). The CDR3 covers 15 residues. V gave up 4 bases and J gave up 7 bases; unmatched junction bases: 10. CDR3 residues: CASSPRQGAAVGYTF. CDR3 DNA: TGTGCCAGCAGCCCTAGACAGGGGGCGGCGGTTGGCTACACCTTC.

The rearrangement joins TRBV29-1 to TRBJ2-3; maybe TRBD2 (5 bases). With 6 bases removed from V and 2 bases from J, the gap between germline ends came to 15 bases. The CDR3 is made up of 14 amino acids. From germline, CDR1 is SQVTM and CDR2 ANQGSEA. CDR3 amino acids: CSVALATNTDTQYF. DNA for the CDR3: TGCAGCGTGGCATTAGCGACGAACACAGATACGCAGTATTTT.